The sequence of this T cell receptor beta chain was determined in a study of shared clonotypes between healthy human individuals. Naivety among CD8 cells was defined by CD45RO negativity and positive CCR7 selection, thereby excluding terminally differentiated effector memory CD45RA+ cells. Germline CDR1 reads SGHTA; CDR2 reads FQGNSA. The V end lost 5 bases, the J end lost 1 base, and 15 bases lay between the germline ends. The CDR3 runs 15 residues. TCRdb's table, derived via immunoSEQ multiplex PCR, lists solely in-frame clones and lacks some. The sample holds millions of clones; less than 95% are singletons and the top ten take 1.1%.

The J gene is TRBJ2-7, the V gene TRBV7-2, with D tentatively TRBD2 (5 bases). Material: naive CD8+ T cells sorted from blood. This clonotype originated in a man younger than 30 in good health. CDR3 residues: CASSRTGSDSYEQYF. CDR3 coding DNA: TGTGCCAGCAGCCGCACGGGAAGCGATTCCTACGAGCAGTACTTC.